One and the same sample provided the 31 T cell receptor beta chains below, sequenced in a study of control samples from healthy donors and cancer patients. Assay: immunoSEQ multiplex PCR; the TCRdb copy retains only in-frame clones and omits some. The sample carries about 24,000 clones, 65% to 90% recorded once. The sample consisted of PBMCs. These receptors all stem from a man between 60 and 75 years old with head and neck cancer.

The chain has TRBV11-2 and TRBJ1-2; 7 bases line up with TRBD1. In germline, CDR1 is SGHAT, CDR2 FQNNGV. Losses at the gene ends were 2 bases for V and 8 bases for J; bases not matched to a gene: 11. The CDR3 runs 15 residues. This CDR3 is CASSLSQGDIYGYTF. The CDR3, as DNA: TGTGCCAGCAGCTTAAGTCAGGGGGACATCTACGGCTACACCTTC.

The chain employs TRBV30 and TRBJ1-5, with D perhaps TRBD1 (5 bases). V was clipped by 2 bases and J by 1 base, with 9 bases between them. There are 14 residues in the CDR3. Germline V lookup: CDR1 GTSNPN, CDR2 SVGIG (reference sequence). For the CDR3, the DNA is TGTGCCTGGAGTCGCCAGGGCAGCAATCAGCCCCAGCATTTT. Translation gives CAWSRQGSNQPQHF.

V and J are TRBV16 and TRBJ2-5; the D is unclear. V was cut by 4 bases and J by 1 base, with 10 bases left in between. This CDR3 comprises 14 residues. Germline V gene sequence: CDR1 KGHSY, CDR2 FQNENV. This chain's CDR3 is CASSPNGRQETQYF. The CDR3, as DNA: TGTGCCAGCAGCCCCAACGGCCGCCAAGAGACCCAGTACTTC.

This chain links TRBV7-2 with TRBJ2-5; 7 nucleotides agree with TRBD2. Unmatched junction bases numbered 6, after V lost 2 bases and J lost 9 bases. Germline V lookup: CDR1 SGHTA, CDR2 FQGNSA. This CDR3 is 13 amino acids long. This chain's CDR3 is CASSLLGRESQYF. The CDR3 DNA sequence: TGTGCCAGCAGCTTACTGGGGAGGGAGTCCCAGTACTTC.

The genes are TRBV19 and TRBJ1-1; D gene ambiguous. Trimming pared 3 bases from V and 1 base from J, leaving 9 bases between. Germline assignment: CDR1 LNHDA and CDR2 SQIVND (reference sequence). The CDR3 covers 14 residues. This CDR3 is CASSIFARNTEAFF. The CDR3 DNA reads TGTGCCAGTAGTATCTTTGCGAGGAACACTGAAGCTTTCTTT. The full variable domain, rest sourced from reference TRBV19 and TRBJ1-1, is DGGITQSPKYLFRKEGQNVTLSCEQNLNHDAMYWYRQDPGQGLRLIYYSQIVNDFQKGDIAEGYSVSREKKESFPLTVTSAQKNPTAFYLCASSIFARNTEAFFGQGTRLTVV.

The CDR3, as DNA: TGTGCCAGCAGCTTAGGAACGGGAGGGGCCGGCTATGGCTACACCTTC. Translation: CASSLGTGGAGYGYTF. The chain couples TRBV7-2 to TRBJ1-2; TRBD1 might be the D (5 bases). This CDR3 comprises 16 residues. Deletions cut 1 base from V and 4 bases from J, with 16 bases between. Per germline, CDR1 SGHTA and CDR2 FQGNSA.

CDR3: CASTSGAGVETQYF. The CDR3 region has the DNA TGTGCCAGCACCTCGGGAGCGGGGGTAGAGACCCAGTACTTC. The chain recombines TRBV11-2 with TRBJ2-5; TRBD2 aligns across 8 bases. CDR1 and CDR2 (germline): SGHAT, FQNNGV. The J segment lost 4 bases and the V segment lost 7 bases, leaving 8 bases of the junction unmatched. This CDR3 is 14 amino acids long.

The chain uses TRBV19 and TRBJ2-5; TRBD2 agrees at 13 bases. The ends lost 4 bases at V and 4 bases at J; junction bases unmatched: 12. CDR1 is LNHDA, CDR2 SQIVND, per germline (reference sequence). This CDR3 comprises 18 residues. CDR3 in amino acids: CASSTSLAGGPKAETQYF. The CDR3 DNA is TGTGCCAGTAGTACCTCACTAGCGGGAGGGCCAAAGGCAGAGACCCAGTACTTC.

This clone was recorded once. The chain carries TRBV19 and TRBJ1-1, with TRBD1 matching 7 bases. After removal of 10 bases from V and 2 bases from J, the junction contained 13 bases not matched to a gene. CDR1 is LNHDA and CDR2 is SQIVND in the germline V gene (reference sequence). The CDR3 sequence is 15 residues long. The CDR3 DNA reads as TGTGCCACAAGACCCAGGACAGGCATCAACACTGAAGCTTTCTTT. Residues: CATRPRTGINTEAFF.

V gene TRBV5-1 combines with J gene TRBJ2-7, with 10 bases identical to TRBD2. After removal of 4 bases from V and 5 bases from J, the junction contained 9 bases not matched to a gene. The length of the CDR3 is 15 residues. Germline values: CDR1 SGHRS, CDR2 YFSETQ. This CDR3 is CASSIGTSDGNEQYF. DNA for the CDR3: TGCGCCAGCAGCATCGGGACTAGCGATGGAAACGAGCAGTACTTC.

The chain couples TRBV29-1 to TRBJ1-2; D is unclear. Trimming left V 8 bases short and J 8 bases short, with 18 bases between. Per the germline V gene, CDR1 is SQVTM and CDR2 is ANQGSEA. The CDR3 extends over 12 amino acids. This CDR3 is CSTRRAETGYTF. The CDR3 DNA follows: TGCAGCACCCGCCGGGCCGAAACAGGCTACACCTTC.

The chain uses TRBV9 and TRBJ2-7, with 7 nucleotides matching TRBD1. The V gene end was trimmed by 2 bases and the J gene end by 3 bases; junction bases not matched to a gene: 5. The CDR3 spans 14 residues. The V gene's germline CDR1 is SGDLS and CDR2 YYNGEE. CDR3 residues: CASSVGQDNYEQYF. CDR3 bases: TGTGCCAGCAGCGTCGGACAGGATAACTACGAGCAGTACTTC.

The V call is TRBV4-3, the J call TRBJ1-3, with D unresolved. Trimming removed 1 base from V and 4 bases from J, with 11 bases in between. Germline V lookup: CDR1 LGHNA, CDR2 YSLEER. The CDR3 consists of 15 residues. This chain's CDR3 is CASSQGKTPGNTIYF. The CDR3 coding sequence is TGCGCCAGCAGCCAAGGGAAGACACCCGGAAACACCATATATTTT.

The CDR3 reads CASQYSGARNTQYF. The DNA for the CDR3 is TGTGCCAGCCAGTATTCCGGGGCCCGGAATACGCAGTATTTT. J is TRBJ2-3 and V is TRBV25-1, with D tentatively TRBD1 or TRBD2 (5 bases each). Trimming cost V 8 bases and J 7 bases, with 19 bases left between them. Germline V gene data show CDR1 as MGHDK and CDR2 as SYGVNS. This CDR3 comprises 14 residues.

This clone was seen more than once but under ten times. The chain combines TRBV19 with TRBJ2-6; D gene ambiguous. The CDR3 has 12 amino acids. V was pared by 10 bases and J by 2 bases, with 6 bases between. Germline V CDR1 and CDR2: LNHDA, SQIVND (reference sequence). CDR3 coding DNA: TGTGCCACTGCCCCTGGGGCCAACGTCCTGACTTTC. Residues: CATAPGANVLTF.

The sample holds a few counts of this clone. The chain combines TRBV7-8 with TRBJ2-7; D is possibly TRBD1 (5 bases). V dropped 5 bases and J dropped 0 bases, with 14 bases sitting between them. The CDR3 covers 15 residues. CDR1 and CDR2 from the germline V gene are SGHVS and FQNEAQ. CDR3 nucleotides: TGTGCCAGCAGCAGTCAAGGGGTTATCTCCTACGAGCAGTACTTC. This sequence encodes CASSSQGVISYEQYF.

This clone was seen only a few times. V and J are TRBV7-6 and TRBJ2-1, with 7 bases matching TRBD1. The trim removed 0 bases at V and 4 bases at J, leaving 6 bases unmatched. The CDR3 has 16 residues. From germline, CDR1 is SGHVS and CDR2 FNYEAQ. The CDR3 here is CASSLATGAAYNEQFF. CDR3 nucleotide sequence: TGTGCCAGCAGCTTAGCAACAGGGGCCGCTTACAATGAGCAGTTCTTC. The complete variable domain, with remaining parts taken from reference TRBV7-6 and TRBJ2-1, reads GAGVSQSPRYKVTKRGQDVALRCDPISGHVSLYWYRQALGQGPEFLTYFNYEAQQDKSGLPNDRFSAERPEGSISTLTIQRTEQRDSAMYRCASSLATGAAYNEQFFGPGTRLTVL.

The CDR3 reads CSVSQGAYGYTF. CDR3 bases: TGCAGCGTGTCACAGGGGGCCTATGGCTACACCTTC. The J gene is TRBJ1-2, the V gene TRBV29-1, with 9 bases that match TRBD1. The CDR3 extends over 12 amino acids. Germline CDR1 reads SQVTM; CDR2 reads ANQGSEA. J was trimmed by 4 bases and V by 6 bases; bases with no gene match: 3.

The genes are TRBV19 and TRBJ2-7, with 9 bases that match TRBD2. Germline trimming cut 3 bases from V and 3 bases from J; bases unmatched to any gene: 6. This CDR3 spans 15 amino acids. CDR1 and CDR2 from the germline V gene are LNHDA and SQIVND (reference sequence). The CDR3 here is CASSMSGGNHYEQYF. The CDR3 DNA reads TGTGCCAGTAGTATGAGCGGGGGGAACCACTACGAGCAGTACTTC.

The genes are TRBV29-1 and TRBJ2-5, with D hard to call. Germline CDR1 SQVTM, CDR2 ANQGSEA. CDR3 length: 10 residues. V lost 4 bases to trimming and J lost 4 bases, with 4 bases between them. The CDR3 region has the DNA TGCAGCGTTGTGGTAGAGACCCAGTACTTC. It specifies CSVVVETQYF. The variable domain in full, completed from reference TRBV29-1 and TRBJ2-5, reads SAVISQKPSRDICQRGTSLTIQCQVDSQVTMMFWYRQQPGQSLTLIATANQGSEATYESGFVIDKFPISRPNLTFSTLTVSNMSPEDSSIYLCSVVVETQYFGPGTRLLVL.

Within the sample, this clone is medium-sized (0.01 to 0.1%). Different DNA sequences within this sample yield the same CDR3. The rearrangement joins TRBV27 to TRBJ2-3; D uncertain. V was trimmed by 0 bases and J by 4 bases, leaving 5 bases between them. This CDR3 region has 13 residues. CDR1 is MNHEY, CDR2 SMNVEV, per germline (reference sequence). CDR3 loop: CASSLSRPDTQYF. As DNA, the CDR3 is TGTGCCAGCAGTTTATCCCGGCCAGATACGCAGTATTTT.

About this clone: An end of the junction does not agree with germline; a read error may underlie this. The J gene is TRBJ2-2, the V gene TRBV7-7; D is perhaps TRBD2 (5 bases). CDR1 is SSHAT and CDR2 is FNYEAQ in the germline V gene (reference sequence). The CDR3 spans 13 residues. The CDR3 DNA follows: TGTGCTAGCAGCTCCACGGGGTCCGGGGAGCTGTTTTTT. This sequence encodes CASSSTGSGELFF.

The chain uses TRBV2 and TRBJ1-4; the D gene is possibly TRBD1 (5 bases). The length of the CDR3 is 12 residues. CDR1 SNHLY and CDR2 FYNNEI come from the germline V gene. The V gene lost 6 bases and the J gene lost 10 bases, with 12 bases spanning the gap. The CDR3 reads CASRVLGGKLFF. Here the CDR3 DNA reads TGTGCCAGCAGGGTCTTGGGGGGAAAACTGTTTTTT.

This clone has a handful of counts. V and J are TRBV6-6 and TRBJ2-7; 7 positions match TRBD2. V trimming: 4 bases; J trimming: 2 bases; junction bases outside the gene matches: 11. The CDR3 totals 16 residues. Germline V lookup: CDR1 MNHNY, CDR2 SVGAGI (reference sequence). The CDR3: CASSFSGEGPAYEQYF. The CDR3, as DNA: TGTGCCAGCAGTTTCTCGGGGGAGGGGCCGGCCTACGAGCAGTACTTC.

The chain employs TRBV18 and TRBJ2-5; D not certain. CDR1 is KGHSH, CDR2 LQKENI, per germline. V was shortened by 4 bases and J by 1 base, with 13 bases between the two germline ends. The CDR3 sequence is 15 residues long. The CDR3 region has the DNA TGTGCCAGCTCACAATACGACATGATCCAAGAGACCCAGTACTTC. Translation gives CASSQYDMIQETQYF.

This rearrangement joins TRBV18 to TRBJ1-1; perhaps TRBD1 as D (5 bases). CDR1 is KGHSH and CDR2 is LQKENI in the germline V gene. This CDR3 has 15 residues. Deletions cut 1 base from V and 4 bases from J, with 13 bases between. The CDR3 spells CASSPRAGSRTEAFF. The CDR3 nucleotides are TGTGCCAGCTCACCACGGGCAGGGAGTCGCACTGAAGCTTTCTTT.

The chain has TRBV20-1 and TRBJ1-2; D is unresolved. Germline lookup yields CDR1 DFQATT and CDR2 SNEGSKA (reference sequence). V dropped 7 bases and J dropped 11 bases, with 14 bases sitting between them. The CDR3 has 10 residues. The CDR3 loop is CSVILADYTF. The DNA for the CDR3 is TGCAGTGTAATCTTAGCGGATTACACCTTC.

CDR3 in DNA: TGTGCCAGCAGAACAGGGGTGGGAGAGACCCAGTACTTC. It is translated as CASRTGVGETQYF. This chain connects TRBV12-3 or TRBV12-4 to TRBJ2-5, with TRBD1 matching 7 bases. The V and J ends lost 6 bases and 4 bases, in that order; junction bases with no gene match: 5. The CDR3 spans 13 residues.

This chain joins TRBV27 and TRBJ1-2; D unclear. The CDR3 runs to 11 residues. V was shortened by 5 bases and J by 5 bases, with 6 bases between the two germline ends. Germline-derived CDR1 and CDR2 are MNHEY and SMNVEV (reference sequence). CDR3 bases: TGTGCCAGCAGTCCCGGTTATGGCTACACCTTC. This codes for CASSPGYGYTF.

The rearrangement links TRBV6-1 to TRBJ1-2, with D maybe TRBD1 (5 bases). Trimming took off 3 bases at V and 7 bases at J, with 12 bases between the two ends. The CDR3 loop spans 13 amino acids. Germline-derived CDR1 and CDR2 are MNHNS and SASEGT. CDR3 amino acids: CASSDRVGAGYTF. DNA for the CDR3: TGTGCCAGCAGTGACAGGGTTGGGGCTGGCTACACCTTC.

To note about this clone: The sample has other DNA sequences that encode this CDR3 too. V gene TRBV28 combines with J gene TRBJ2-7; D not resolved. The CDR3 has 13 residues. Germline assignment: CDR1 MDHEN and CDR2 SYDVKM. V was clipped by 2 bases and J by 3 bases, with 8 bases between them. CDR3 protein: CASSLRLVYEQYF. Written as DNA, the CDR3 is TGTGCCAGCAGTTTACGGTTGGTCTACGAGCAGTACTTC.